This T cell receptor (beta chain) was found in a study of blood T cell repertoires in COVID-19. Study context: The United States, Italy and Spain were the sources of the acute and convalescent COVID-19 samples. T cells, B-cell-depleted T cells, or PBMCs provided the cDNA or gDNA that served as material.

Authors' methods: Using reference gene primer amplification, nucleated cell counts were estimated. Only in-frame clones appear in the TCRdb table, and some are missing; sequencing was by immunoSEQ multiplex PCR. From that table come the V and J calls and clone size; the DNA was used to work out D and trimming. Here the sample spans 100,000 to 150,000 clones, around 87% being singletons. The CDR3 contains 15 residues. Looked up from germline, CDR1 is MNHEY and CDR2 is SMNVEV (reference sequence). V was cut by 7 bases and J by 3 bases, with 17 bases left in between. This clone has a handful of counts. The V and J genes are TRBV27 and TRBJ2-3; D gene unclear. Sequenced material: peripheral blood. This clonotype was sampled from a woman aged 60 to 75 with acute or convalescent COVID-19. The CDR3 DNA is TGTGCCAGCAACCTAAGAGCTGCGCGGACAGATACGCAGTATTTT. It specifies CASNLRAARTDTQYF.